The T cell receptor beta chain under discussion was sequenced for a study of cytomegalovirus exposure and HLA in healthy donors. Regarding the study as a whole: The dataset shows that most TCR sequences were rare, while some public TCRs occurred in many donors. One later analysis, an examination of the 90 to 150 validation repertoires, found that first-cohort TCR clusters tended to co-occur in them. Associated with cytomegalovirus, according to the listing, were 170 or so TCR beta chains. Cytomegalovirus status was reportedly diagnosed by the classifier with high sensitivity and specificity.

Looked up from germline, CDR1 is GTSNPN and CDR2 is SVGIG (reference sequence). This CDR3 is 13 amino acids long. V gave up 3 bases and J gave up 7 bases; unmatched junction bases: 3. As regards this clone: Its antigen is not known.

Repertoires were generated with immunoSEQ multiplex PCR, while TCRdb's copy carries only in-frame clones and drops some. Of fewer than 350,000 clones in the sample, 85% to 90% are singletons; the top ten hold around 0.92%. The source of this sequence is a woman younger than 30 in good health and CMV-seronegative. Material for sequencing was PBMCs. V gene TRBV30 combines with J gene TRBJ1-6, with 7 bases matching TRBD1. Here the CDR3 reads CAWRETGNSPLHF. The CDR3 nucleotides are TGTGCCTGGAGGGAGACAGGGAATTCACCCCTCCACTTT.